Detailed here is one T cell receptor (beta chain). This sample is part of a study of shared clonotypes between healthy human individuals. CDR1 and CDR2 from the germline V gene are GTSNPN and SVGIG (reference sequence). J was trimmed by 4 bases and V by 5 bases; bases with no gene match: 3. The CDR3 runs to 14 residues. Deep-level running was used for the assay. Several immunoSEQ 96-well plates shared each subset's DNA, each plate a replicate. In the original processing: For the immunoSEQ data, sequences were junction-only without quality scores, so filtering differed. TCRdb's table, derived via immunoSEQ multiplex PCR, lists solely in-frame clones and lacks some. D and trimming were read from the DNA, whereas the V and J calls and clone size are those reported in that table. This table holds hundreds of thousands of clones, about three quarters found once.

This chain uses TRBV30 with TRBJ2-5; TRBD2 matches at 14 bases. The receptor's source is a woman between 25 and 40 years old in good health. Specimen: memory CD4+ T cells sorted from blood. Subset noted: CD45RA-negative fraction. This CDR3 reads CAWDGTSGRETQYF. In DNA form, the CDR3 reads TGTGCCTGGGACGGGACTAGCGGGAGAGAGACCCAGTACTTC.